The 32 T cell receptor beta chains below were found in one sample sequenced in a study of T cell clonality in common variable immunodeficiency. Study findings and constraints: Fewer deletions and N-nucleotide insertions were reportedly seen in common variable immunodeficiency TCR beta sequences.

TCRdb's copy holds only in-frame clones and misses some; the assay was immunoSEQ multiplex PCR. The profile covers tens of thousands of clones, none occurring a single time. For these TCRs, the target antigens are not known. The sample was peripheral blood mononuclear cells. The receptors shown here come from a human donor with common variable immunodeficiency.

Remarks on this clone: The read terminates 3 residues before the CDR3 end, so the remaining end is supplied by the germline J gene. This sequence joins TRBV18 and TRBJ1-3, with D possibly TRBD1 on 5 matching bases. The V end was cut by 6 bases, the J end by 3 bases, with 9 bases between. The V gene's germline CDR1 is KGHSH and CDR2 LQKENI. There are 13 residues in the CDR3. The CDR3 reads CASSVDSGNTIYF. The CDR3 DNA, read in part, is TGTGCCAGCTCGGTAGACAGTGGAAACACC.

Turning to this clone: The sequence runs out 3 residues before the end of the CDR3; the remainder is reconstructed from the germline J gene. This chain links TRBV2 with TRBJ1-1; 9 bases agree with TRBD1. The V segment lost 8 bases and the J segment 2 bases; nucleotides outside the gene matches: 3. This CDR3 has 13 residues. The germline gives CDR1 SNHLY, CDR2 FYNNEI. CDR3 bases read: TGTGCCAGCGCGGGACAGGGCAACACTGAA. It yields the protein CASAGQGNTE. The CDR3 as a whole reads CASAGQGNTEAFF. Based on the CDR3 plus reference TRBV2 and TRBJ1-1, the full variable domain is EPEVTQTPSHQVTQMGQEVILRCVPISNHLYFYWYRQILGQKVEFLVSFYNNEISEKSEIFDDQFSVERPDGSNFTLKIRSTKLEDSAMYFCASAGQGNTEAFFGQGTRLTVV.

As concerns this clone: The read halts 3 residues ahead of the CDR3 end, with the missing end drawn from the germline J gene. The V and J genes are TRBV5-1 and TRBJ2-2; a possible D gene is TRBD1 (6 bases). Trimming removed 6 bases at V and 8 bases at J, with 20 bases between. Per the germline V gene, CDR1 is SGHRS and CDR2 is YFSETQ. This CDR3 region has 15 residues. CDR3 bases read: TGCGCCAGCAACCTCAGGGGACCACCCGAAGGGGAG. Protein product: CASNLRGPPEGE. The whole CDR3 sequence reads CASNLRGPPEGELFF.

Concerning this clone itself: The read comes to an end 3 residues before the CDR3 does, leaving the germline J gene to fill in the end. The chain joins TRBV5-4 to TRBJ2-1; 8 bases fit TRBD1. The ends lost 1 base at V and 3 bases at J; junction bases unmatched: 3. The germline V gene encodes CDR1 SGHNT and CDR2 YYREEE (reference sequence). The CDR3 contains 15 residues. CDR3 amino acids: CASSLPGGDYNEQFF. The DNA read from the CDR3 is TGTGCCAGCAGCTTGCCAGGGGGCGACTACAATGAG.

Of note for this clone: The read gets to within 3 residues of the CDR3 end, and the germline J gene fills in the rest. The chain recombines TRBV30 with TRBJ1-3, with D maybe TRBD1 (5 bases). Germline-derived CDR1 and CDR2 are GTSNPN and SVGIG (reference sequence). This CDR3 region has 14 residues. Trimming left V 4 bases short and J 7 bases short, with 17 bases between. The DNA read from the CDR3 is TGTGCCTGGACCCAGGGTTCGGCGTCGAACACC. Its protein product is CAWTQGSASNT. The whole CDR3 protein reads CAWTQGSASNTIYF.

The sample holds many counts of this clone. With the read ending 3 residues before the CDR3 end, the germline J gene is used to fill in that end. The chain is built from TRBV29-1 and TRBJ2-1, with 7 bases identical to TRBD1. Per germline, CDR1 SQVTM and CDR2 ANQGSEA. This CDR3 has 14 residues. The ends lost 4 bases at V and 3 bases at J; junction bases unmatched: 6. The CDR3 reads CSVGTGVNYNEQFF. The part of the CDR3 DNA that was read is TGCAGCGTTGGTACAGGGGTAAACTACAATGAG.

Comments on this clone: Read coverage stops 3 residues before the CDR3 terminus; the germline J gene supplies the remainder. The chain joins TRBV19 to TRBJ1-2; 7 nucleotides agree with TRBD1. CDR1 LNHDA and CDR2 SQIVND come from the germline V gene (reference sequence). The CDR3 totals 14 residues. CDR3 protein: CASSISGTDIGYTF. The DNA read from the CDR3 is TGTGCCAGTAGTATATCCGGGACAGACATCGGC.

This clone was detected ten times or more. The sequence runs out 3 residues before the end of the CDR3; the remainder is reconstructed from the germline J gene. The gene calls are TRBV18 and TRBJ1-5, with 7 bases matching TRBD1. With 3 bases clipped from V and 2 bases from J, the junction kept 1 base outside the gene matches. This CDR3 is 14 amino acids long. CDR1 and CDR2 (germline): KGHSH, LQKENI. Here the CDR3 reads CASSPDRGNQPQHF. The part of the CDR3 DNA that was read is TGTGCCAGCTCACCCGACAGGGGCAATCAGCCC.

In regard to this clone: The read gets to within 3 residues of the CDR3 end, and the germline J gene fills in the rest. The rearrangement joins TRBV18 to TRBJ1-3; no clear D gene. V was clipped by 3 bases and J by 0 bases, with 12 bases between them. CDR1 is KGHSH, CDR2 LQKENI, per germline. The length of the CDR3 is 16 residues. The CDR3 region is CASSPSQELSGNTIYF. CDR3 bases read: TGTGCCAGCTCACCCTCGCAGGAGCTCTCTGGAAACACC.

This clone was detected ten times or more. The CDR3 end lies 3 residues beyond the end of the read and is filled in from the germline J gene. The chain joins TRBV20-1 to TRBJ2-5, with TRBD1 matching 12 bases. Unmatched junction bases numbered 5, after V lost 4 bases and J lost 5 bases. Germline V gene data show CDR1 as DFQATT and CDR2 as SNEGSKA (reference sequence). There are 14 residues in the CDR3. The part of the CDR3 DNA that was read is TGCAGTGCTACCGGGACAGGGGGCCCGGAGACC. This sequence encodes CSATGTGGPET. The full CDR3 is CSATGTGGPETQYF.

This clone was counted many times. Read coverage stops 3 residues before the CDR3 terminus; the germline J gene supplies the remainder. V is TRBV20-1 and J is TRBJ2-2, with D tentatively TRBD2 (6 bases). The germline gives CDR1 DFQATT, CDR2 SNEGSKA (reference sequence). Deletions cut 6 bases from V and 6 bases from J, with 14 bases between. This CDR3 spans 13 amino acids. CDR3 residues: CSAKRGSPGELFF. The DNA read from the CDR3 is TGCAGTGCAAAACGGGGGTCCCCCGGGGAG.

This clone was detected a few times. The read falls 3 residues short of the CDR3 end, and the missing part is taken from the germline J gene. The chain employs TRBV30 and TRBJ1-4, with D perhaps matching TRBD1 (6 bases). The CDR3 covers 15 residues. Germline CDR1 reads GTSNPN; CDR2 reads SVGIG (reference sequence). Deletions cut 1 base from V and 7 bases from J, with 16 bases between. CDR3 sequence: CAWSARGGASEKLFF. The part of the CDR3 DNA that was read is TGTGCCTGGAGTGCGAGGGGGGGTGCGAGTGAAAAA. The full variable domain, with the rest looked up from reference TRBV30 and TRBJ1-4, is SQTIHQWPATLVQPVGSPLSLECTVEGTSNPNLYWYRQAAGRGLQLLFYSVGIGQISSEVPQNLSASRPQDRQFILSSKKLLLSDSGFYLCAWSARGGASEKLFFGSGTQLSVL.

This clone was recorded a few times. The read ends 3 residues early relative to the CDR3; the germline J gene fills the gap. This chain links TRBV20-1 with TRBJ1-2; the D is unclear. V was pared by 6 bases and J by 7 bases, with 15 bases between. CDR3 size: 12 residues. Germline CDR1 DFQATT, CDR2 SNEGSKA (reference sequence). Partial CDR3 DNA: TGCAGTGCCTGGACTTGGGAAAGTGGC. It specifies CSAWTWESG. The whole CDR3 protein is CSAWTWESGYTF.

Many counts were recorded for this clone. CDR3: CASREQTGGTDTQYF. The part of the CDR3 DNA that was read is TGCGCCAGCAGGGAGCAGACGGGGGGCACAGATACG. The chain recombines TRBV5-1 with TRBJ2-3, with D tentatively TRBD2 (6 bases). Coverage ceases 3 residues before the CDR3 finishes, and the germline J gene fills in the end. The CDR3 totals 15 residues. The V gene lost 5 bases and the J gene lost 1 base, with 14 bases spanning the gap. Germline V gene lookup returns CDR1 SGHRS and CDR2 YFSETQ.

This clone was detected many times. CDR3 region: CASSLEAGGPTGELFF. The sequenced CDR3 bases are TGCGCCAGCAGCCTAGAAGCGGGGGGGCCCACCGGGGAG. The V gene is TRBV5-1, the J gene TRBJ2-2; 10 nucleotides match TRBD2. From the germline J gene comes the end of the CDR3, since the read stops 3 residues before it. After removal of 4 bases from V and 4 bases from J, the junction contained 7 bases not matched to a gene. CDR1 and CDR2 from the germline V gene are SGHRS and YFSETQ. The CDR3 covers 16 residues.

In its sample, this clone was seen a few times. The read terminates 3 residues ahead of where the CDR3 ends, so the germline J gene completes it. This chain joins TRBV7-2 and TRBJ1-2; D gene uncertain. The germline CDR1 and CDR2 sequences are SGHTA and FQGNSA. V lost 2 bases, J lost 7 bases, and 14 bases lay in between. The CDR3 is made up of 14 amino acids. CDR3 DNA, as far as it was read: TGTGCCAGCAGCTTAAGGTCGGCGGCGGTTGGC. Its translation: CASSLRSAAVG. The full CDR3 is CASSLRSAAVGYTF. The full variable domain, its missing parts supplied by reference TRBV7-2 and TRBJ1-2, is GAGVSQSPSNKVTEKGKDVELRCDPISGHTALYWYRQSLGQGLEFLIYFQGNSAPDKSGLPSDRFSAERTGGSVSTLTIQRTQQEDSAVYLCASSLRSAAVGYTFGSGTRLTVV.

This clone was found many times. CDR3 sequence: CSGRLLSTDTQYF. Incomplete CDR3 DNA: TGCAGTGGTAGGTTATTGAGCACAGATACG. The J gene is TRBJ2-3, the V gene TRBV20-1, with D unclear. The CDR3 is cut off 3 residues early in the read; its end comes from the germline J gene. Germline V lookup: CDR1 DFQATT, CDR2 SNEGSKA (reference sequence). Trimming shortened V by 7 bases and J by 0 bases, and 11 bases separated the two germline ends. This CDR3 has 13 residues.

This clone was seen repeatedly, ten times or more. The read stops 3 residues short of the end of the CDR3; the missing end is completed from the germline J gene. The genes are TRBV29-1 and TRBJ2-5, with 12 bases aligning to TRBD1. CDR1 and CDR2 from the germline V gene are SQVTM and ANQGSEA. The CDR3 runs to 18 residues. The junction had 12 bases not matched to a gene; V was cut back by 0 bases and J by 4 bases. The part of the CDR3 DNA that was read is TGCAGCGTTGAAGATCCGGTTCCGGGACAGGGGGCTCTAGAGACC. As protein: CSVEDPVPGQGALET. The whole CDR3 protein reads CSVEDPVPGQGALETQYF.

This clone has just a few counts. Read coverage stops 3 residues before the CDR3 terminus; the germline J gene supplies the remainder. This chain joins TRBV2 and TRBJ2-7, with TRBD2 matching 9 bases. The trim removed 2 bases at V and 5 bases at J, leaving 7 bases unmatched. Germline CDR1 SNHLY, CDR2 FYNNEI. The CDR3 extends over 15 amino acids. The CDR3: CASSEPRGGGNEQYF. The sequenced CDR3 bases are TGTGCCAGCAGTGAACCGCGGGGGGGCGGGAACGAG.

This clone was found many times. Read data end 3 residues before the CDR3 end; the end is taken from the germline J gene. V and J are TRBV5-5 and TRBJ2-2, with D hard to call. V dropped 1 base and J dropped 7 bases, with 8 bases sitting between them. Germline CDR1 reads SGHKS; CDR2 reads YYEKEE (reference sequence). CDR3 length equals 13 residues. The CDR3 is CASSLFGGGELFF. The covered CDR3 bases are TGTGCCAGCAGCTTGTTCGGCGGCGGGGAG.

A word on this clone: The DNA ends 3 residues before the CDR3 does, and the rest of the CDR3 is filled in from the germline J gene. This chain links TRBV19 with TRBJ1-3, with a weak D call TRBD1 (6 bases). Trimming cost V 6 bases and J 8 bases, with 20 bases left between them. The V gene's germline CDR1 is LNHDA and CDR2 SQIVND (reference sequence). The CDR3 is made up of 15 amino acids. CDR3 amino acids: CASRSLGTGRHTIYF. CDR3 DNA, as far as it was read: TGTGCCAGTAGATCTTTAGGAACAGGGAGACACACC.

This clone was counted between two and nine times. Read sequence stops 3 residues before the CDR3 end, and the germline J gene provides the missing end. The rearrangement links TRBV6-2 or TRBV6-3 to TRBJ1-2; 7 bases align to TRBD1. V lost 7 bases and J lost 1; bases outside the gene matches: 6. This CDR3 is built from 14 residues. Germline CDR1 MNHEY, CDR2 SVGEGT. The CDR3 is CASNVQGLNYGYTF. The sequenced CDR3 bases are TGTGCCAGCAATGTACAGGGGCTTAACTATGGC.

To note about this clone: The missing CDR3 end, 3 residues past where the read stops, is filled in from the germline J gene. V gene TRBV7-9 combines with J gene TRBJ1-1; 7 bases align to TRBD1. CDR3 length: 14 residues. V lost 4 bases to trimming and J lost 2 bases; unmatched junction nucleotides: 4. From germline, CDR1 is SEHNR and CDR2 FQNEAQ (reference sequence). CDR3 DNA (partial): TGTGCCAGCAGCTCGTGGACAGGCAACACTGAA. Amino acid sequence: CASSSWTGNTE. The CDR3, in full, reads CASSSWTGNTEAFF.

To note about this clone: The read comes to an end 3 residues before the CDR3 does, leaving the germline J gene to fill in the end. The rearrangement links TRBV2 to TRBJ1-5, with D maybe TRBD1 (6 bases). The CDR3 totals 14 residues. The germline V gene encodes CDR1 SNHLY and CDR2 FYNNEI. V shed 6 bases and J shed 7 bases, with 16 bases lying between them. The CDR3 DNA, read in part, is TGTGCCAGCAGGGGGCCAGGGGATAGGCAGCCC. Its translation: CASRGPGDRQP. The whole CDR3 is CASRGPGDRQPQHF.

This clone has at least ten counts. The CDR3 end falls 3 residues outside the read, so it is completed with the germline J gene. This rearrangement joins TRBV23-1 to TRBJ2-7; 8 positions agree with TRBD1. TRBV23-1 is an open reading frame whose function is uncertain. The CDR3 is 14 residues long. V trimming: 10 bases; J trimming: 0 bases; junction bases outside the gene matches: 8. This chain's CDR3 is CAISSGGDSYEQYF. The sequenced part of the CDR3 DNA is TGCGCCATTTCATCAGGGGGCGACTCCTACGAG.

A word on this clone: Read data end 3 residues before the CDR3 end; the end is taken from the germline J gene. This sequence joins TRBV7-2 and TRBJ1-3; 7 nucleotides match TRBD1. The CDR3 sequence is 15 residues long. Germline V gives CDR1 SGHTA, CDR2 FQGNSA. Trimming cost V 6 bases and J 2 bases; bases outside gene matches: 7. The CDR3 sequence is CASRMIGQAGNTIYF. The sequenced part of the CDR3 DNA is TGTGCCAGCAGGATGATTGGACAGGCTGGAAACACC.

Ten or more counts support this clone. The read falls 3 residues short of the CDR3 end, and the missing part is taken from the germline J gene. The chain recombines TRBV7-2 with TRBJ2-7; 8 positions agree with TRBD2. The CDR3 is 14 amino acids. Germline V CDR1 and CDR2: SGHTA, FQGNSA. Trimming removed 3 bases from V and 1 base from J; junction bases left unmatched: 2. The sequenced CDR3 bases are TGTGCCAGCAGCTTGGGACTAGGTTCCTACGAG. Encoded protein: CASSLGLGSYE. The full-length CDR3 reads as CASSLGLGSYEQYF.

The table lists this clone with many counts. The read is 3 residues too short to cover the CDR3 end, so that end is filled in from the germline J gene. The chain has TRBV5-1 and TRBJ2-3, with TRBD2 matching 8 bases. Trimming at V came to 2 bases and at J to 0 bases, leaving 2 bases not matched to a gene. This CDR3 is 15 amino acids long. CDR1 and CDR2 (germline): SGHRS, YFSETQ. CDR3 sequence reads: CASSLVAGSTDTQYF. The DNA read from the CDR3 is TGCGCCAGCAGCTTAGTAGCGGGGAGCACAGATACG. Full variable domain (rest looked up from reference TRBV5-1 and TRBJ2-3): KAGVTQTPRYLIKTRGQQVTLSCSPISGHRSVSWYQQTPGQGLQFLFEYFSETQRNKGNFPGRFSGRQFSNSRSEMNVSTLELGDSALYLCASSLVAGSTDTQYFGPGTRLTVL.

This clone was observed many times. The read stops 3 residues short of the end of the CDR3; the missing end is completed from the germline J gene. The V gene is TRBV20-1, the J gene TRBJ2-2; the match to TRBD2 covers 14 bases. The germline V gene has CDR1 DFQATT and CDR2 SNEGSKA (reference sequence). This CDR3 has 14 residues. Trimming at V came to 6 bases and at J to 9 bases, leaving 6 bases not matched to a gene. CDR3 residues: CSARLAGGRRELFF. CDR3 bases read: TGCAGTGCCAGACTAGCGGGGGGGCGCAGGGAG.

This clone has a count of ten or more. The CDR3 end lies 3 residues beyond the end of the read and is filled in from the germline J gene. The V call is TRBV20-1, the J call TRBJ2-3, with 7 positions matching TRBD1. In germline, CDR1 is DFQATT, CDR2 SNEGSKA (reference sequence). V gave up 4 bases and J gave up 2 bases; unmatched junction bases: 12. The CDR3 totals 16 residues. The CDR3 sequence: CSAKTGELANTDTQYF. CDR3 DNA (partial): TGCAGTGCTAAAACAGGGGAATTGGCCAACACAGATACG.

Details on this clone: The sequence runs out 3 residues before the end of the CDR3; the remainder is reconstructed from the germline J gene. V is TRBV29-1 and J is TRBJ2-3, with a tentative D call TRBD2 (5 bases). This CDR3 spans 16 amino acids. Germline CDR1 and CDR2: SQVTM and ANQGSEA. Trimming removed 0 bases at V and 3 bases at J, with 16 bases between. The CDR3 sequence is CSVEDGLAILTDTQYF. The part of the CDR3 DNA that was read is TGCAGCGTTGAAGATGGGCTAGCAATCTTAACAGATACG.

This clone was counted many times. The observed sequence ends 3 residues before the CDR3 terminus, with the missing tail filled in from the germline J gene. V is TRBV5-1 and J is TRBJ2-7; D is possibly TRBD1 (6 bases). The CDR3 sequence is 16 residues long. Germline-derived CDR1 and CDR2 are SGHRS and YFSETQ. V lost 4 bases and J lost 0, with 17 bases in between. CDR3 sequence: CASSRQPRDNSYEQYF. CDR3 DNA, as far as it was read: TGCGCCAGCAGCCGACAACCTAGGGACAACTCCTACGAG.